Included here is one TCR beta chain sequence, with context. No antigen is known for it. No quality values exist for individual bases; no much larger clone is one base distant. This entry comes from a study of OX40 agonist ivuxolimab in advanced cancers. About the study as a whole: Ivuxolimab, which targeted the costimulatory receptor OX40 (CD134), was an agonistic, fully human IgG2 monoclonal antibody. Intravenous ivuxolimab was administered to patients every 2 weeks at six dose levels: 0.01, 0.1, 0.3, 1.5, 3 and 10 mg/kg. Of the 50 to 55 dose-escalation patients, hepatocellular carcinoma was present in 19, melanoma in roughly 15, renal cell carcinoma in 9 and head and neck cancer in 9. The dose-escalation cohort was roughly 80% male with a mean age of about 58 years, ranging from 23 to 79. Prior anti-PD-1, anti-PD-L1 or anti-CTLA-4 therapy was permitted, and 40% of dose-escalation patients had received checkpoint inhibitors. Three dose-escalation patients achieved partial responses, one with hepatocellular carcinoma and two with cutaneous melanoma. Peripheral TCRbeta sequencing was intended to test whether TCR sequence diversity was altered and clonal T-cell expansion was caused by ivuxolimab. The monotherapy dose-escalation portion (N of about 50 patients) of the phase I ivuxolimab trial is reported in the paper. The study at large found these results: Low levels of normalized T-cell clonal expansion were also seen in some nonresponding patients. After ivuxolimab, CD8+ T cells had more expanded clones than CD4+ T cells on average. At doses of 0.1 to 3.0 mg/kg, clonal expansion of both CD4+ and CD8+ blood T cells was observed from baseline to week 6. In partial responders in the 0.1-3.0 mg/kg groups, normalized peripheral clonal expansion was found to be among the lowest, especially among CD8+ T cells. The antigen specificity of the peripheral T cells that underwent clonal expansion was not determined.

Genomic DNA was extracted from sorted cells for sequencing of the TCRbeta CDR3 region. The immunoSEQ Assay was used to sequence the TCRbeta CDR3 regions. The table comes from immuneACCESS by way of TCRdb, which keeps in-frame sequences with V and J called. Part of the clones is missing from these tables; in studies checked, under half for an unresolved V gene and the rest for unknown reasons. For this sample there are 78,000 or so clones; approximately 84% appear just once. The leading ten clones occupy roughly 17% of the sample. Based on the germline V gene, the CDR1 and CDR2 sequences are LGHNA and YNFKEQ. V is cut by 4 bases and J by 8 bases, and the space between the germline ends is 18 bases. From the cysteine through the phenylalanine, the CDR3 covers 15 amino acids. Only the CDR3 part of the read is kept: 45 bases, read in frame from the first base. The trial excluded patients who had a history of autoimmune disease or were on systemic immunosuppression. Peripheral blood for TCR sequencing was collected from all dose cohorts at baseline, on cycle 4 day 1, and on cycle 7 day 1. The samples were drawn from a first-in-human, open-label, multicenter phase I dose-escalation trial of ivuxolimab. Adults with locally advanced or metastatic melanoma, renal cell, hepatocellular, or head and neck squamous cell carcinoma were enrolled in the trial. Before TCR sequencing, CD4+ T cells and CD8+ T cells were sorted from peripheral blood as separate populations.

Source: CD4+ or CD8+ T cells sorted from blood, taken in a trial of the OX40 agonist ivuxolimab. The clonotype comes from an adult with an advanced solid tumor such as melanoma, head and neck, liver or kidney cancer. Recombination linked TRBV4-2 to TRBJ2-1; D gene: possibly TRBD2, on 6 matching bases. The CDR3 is CASSPGAGTEDEQFF. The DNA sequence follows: TGTGCCAGCAGCCCTGGAGCCGGGACTGAAGATGAGCAGTTCTTC.